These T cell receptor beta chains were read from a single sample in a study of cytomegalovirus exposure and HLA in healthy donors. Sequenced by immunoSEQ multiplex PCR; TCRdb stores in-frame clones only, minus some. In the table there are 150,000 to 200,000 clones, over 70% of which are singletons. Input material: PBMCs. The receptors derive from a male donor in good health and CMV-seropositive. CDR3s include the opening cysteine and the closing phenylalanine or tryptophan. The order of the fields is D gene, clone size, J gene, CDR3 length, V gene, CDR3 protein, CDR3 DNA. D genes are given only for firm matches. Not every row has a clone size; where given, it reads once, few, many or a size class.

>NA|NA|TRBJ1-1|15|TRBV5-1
CASSLAGGTETEAFF
TGCGCCAGCAGCTTGGCCGGCGGCACCGAGACTGAAGCTTTCTTT
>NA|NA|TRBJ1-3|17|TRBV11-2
CAIARAEQGHSGNTIYF
TGTGCCATCGCGCGCGCGGAACAGGGCCACTCTGGAAACACCATATATTTT
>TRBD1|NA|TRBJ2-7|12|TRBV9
CASSATGYEQYF
TGTGCCAGCAGCGCGACAGGGTACGAGCAGTACTTC
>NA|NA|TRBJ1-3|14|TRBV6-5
CASSYVQARNTIYF
TGTGCCAGCAGTTACGTACAGGCCCGAAACACCATATATTTT
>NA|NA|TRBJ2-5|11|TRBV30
CAWSPGETQYF
TGTGCCTGGAGTCCGGGAGAGACCCAGTACTTC
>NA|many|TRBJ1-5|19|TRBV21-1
CASSSRQGNAFISNQPQHF
TGTGCCAGCAGCTCTCGACAGGGCAACGCTTTTATTAGCAATCAGCCCCAGCATTTT
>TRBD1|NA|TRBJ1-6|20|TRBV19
CASSLTGTATAGPYNSPLHF
TGTGCCAGTAGTCTAACCGGGACAGCCACCGCGGGGCCCTATAATTCACCCCTCCACTTT
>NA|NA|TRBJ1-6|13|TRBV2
CASRVSFGQPLHF
TGTGCCAGCAGGGTGAGTTTTGGACAACCCCTCCACTTT
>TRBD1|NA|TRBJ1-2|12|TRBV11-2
CASRDRGYGYTF
TGTGCCAGCAGGGACAGGGGGTATGGCTACACCTTC
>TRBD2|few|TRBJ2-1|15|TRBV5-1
CASSLLASGNNEQFF
TGCGCCAGCAGCTTGTTAGCTAGCGGTAACAATGAGCAGTTCTTC
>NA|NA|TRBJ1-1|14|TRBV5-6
CASSLVFGGTEAFF
TGTGCCAGCAGCTTGGTGTTCGGGGGAACTGAAGCTTTCTTT
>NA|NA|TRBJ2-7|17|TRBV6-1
CASSEGTATPLGYEQYF
TGTGCCAGCAGTGAAGGGACAGCCACCCCACTAGGCTACGAGCAGTACTTC
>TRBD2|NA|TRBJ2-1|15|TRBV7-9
CASSVPGTSGNEQFF
TGTGCCAGCAGCGTACCCGGGACTAGCGGCAATGAGCAGTTCTTC
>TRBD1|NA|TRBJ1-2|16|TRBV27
CASSLRGSGGRYGYTF
TGTGCCAGCAGTTTAAGGGGGTCAGGGGGACGCTATGGCTACACCTTC
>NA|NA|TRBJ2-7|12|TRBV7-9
CASSFGGKEQYF
TGTGCCAGCAGCTTTGGCGGGAAAGAGCAGTACTTC
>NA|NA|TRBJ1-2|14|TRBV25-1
CASSALDRPGGYTF
TGTGCCAGCAGTGCATTAGACAGGCCGGGTGGCTACACCTTC
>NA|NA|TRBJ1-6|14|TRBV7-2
CASSLREGGSPLHF
TGTGCCAGCAGCTTAAGGGAGGGTGGCTCACCCCTCCACTTT
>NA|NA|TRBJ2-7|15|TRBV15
CATSRPVGDSYEQYF
TGTGCCACCAGCAGACCAGTGGGGGACTCTTACGAGCAGTACTTC